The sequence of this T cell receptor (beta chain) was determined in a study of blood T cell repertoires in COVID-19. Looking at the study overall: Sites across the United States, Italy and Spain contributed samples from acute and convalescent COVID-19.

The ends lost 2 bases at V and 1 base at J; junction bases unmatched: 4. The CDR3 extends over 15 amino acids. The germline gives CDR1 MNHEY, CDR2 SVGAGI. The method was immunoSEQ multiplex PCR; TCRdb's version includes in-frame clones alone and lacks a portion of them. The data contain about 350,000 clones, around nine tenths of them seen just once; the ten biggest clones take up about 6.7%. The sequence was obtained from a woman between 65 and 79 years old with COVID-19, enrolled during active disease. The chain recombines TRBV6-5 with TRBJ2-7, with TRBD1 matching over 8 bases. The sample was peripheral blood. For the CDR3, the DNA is TGTGCCAGCAGTTACCGGGACAGGAGTTCCTACGAGCAGTACTTC. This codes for CASSYRDRSSYEQYF.